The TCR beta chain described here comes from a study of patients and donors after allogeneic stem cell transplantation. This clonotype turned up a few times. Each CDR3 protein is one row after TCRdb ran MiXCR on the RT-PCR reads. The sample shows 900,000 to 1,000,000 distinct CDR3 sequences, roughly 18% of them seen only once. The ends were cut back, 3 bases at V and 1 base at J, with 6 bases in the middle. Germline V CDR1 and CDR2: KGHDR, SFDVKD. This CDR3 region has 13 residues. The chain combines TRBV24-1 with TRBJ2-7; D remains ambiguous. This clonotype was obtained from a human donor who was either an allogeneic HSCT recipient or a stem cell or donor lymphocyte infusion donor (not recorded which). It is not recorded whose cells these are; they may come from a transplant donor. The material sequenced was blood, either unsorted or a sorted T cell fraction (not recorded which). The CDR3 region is CATSDVGSYEQYF. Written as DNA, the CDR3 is TGTGCCACCAGTGATGTGGGTTCCTACGAGCAGTACTTC.